Only a few counts were recorded for the clone carrying this T cell receptor (beta chain). TCRdb passed the RACE reads through MiXCR, listing each CDR3 protein once. The repertoire consists of 270,000 or so distinct CDR3 sequences, with roughly 7.7% occurring once and the leading ten covering about 1.1%. The V gene's germline CDR1 is SEHNR and CDR2 FQNEAQ (reference sequence). This CDR3 contains 15 residues. Between the trimmed V and J ends, which lost 5 bases and 1 base, there was a span of 13 bases. This record belongs to a study of human T cells and chemical hapten exposure. Study-level information: Across the whole study, which lasted around six months, patients were given diphenylcyclopropenone on the scalp once a week. Among samples, TCR yields varied mainly because of small differences in pooled library volume.

Noted time point: pre-sensitization, week 0. Documented treatment: therapeutic diphenylcyclopropenone sensitization with weekly scalp DPC. Every donor had alopecia and was 18 to 70 years old; all were suitable for DPC. Sequencing started from total RNA isolated from unfractionated whole blood. V and J are TRBV7-9 and TRBJ2-3, with a possible D match to TRBD2 (5 bases). The specimen was whole blood, collected in connection with sensitization to the hapten diphenylcyclopropenone (DPC). This sequence originates from a man aged 18 to 30 with alopecia areata. Some clones in this sample may be carry-over from other donors' samples. The CDR3 sequence is CASSRRPLGTDTQYF. DNA of the CDR3: TGTGCCAGCAGCCGCCGGCCACTAGGCACAGATACGCAGTATTTT.